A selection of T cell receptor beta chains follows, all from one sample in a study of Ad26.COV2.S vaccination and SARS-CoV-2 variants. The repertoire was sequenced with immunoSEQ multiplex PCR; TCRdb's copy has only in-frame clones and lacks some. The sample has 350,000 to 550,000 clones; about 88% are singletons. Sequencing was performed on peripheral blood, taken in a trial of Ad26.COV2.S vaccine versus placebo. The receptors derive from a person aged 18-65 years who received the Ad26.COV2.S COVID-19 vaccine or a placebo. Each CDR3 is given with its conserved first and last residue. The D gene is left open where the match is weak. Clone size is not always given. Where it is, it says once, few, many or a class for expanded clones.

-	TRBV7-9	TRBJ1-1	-	TGTGCCAGCAGCTTAGTTCGGGGTCGGACTGAAGCTTTCTTT	CASSLVRGRTEAFF
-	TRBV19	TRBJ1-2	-	TGTGCCAGTAGTCTCACAGGCTATGGCTACACCTTC	CASSLTGYGYTF
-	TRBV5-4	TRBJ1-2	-	TGTGCCAGCAGCTTGGGGGACTATGGCTACACCTTC	CASSLGDYGYTF
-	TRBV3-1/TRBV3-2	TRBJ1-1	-	TGTGCCAGCAGCGCAGACAGGAGGGTTAGGTTCTTT	CASSADRRVRFF
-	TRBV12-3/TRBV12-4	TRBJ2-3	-	TGTGCCAGCAGTTTCTCCGATACGCAGTATTTT	CASSFSDTQYF
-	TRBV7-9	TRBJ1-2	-	TGTGCCAGCAGCTGGGAGGGCCTAGGCTACACCTTC	CASSWEGLGYTF
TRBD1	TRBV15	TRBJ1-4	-	TGTGCCACCAGCAGAGATAGGGGGACAGGTGAAAAACTGTTTTTT	CATSRDRGTGEKLFF
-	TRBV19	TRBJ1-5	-	TGTGCCAGTATGAGAAACAGCAATCAGCCCCAGCATTTT	CASMRNSNQPQHF
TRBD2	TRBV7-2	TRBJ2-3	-	TGTGCCAGCAGCTTATCACGGGTGTCGGGAGGAAATACGCAGTATTTT	CASSLSRVSGGNTQYF
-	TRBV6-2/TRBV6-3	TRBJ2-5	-	TGTGCCAGCAGTTTGGGATCCGGGGAGACCCAGTACTTC	CASSLGSGETQYF
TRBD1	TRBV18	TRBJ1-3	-	TGTGCCAGCTCACCATCAGGGGGCTTCGCTGGAAACACCATATATTTT	CASSPSGGFAGNTIYF
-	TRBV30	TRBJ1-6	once	TGTGCCTGGAGCCCCCAATCTCTGAATAATTCACCCCTCCACTTT	CAWSPQSLNNSPLHF
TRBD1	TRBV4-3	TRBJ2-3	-	TGCGCCAGCAGCCAAGAGGGACAGCCCCCCGGGGATACGCAGTATTTT	CASSQEGQPPGDTQYF
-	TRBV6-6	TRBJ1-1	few	TGTGCCAGCAGTCGATTACAGGGCAGGGCTGAAGCTTTCTTT	CASSRLQGRAEAFF
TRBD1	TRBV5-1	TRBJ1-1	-	TGCGCCAGCAGCTTCAGGGGGCTGGACACTGAAGCTTTCTTT	CASSFRGLDTEAFF
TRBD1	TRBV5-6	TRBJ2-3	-	TGTGCCAGCAGCATGACAGGGACAGATACGCAGTATTTT	CASSMTGTDTQYF
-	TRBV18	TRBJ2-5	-	TGTGCCAGCTCACCACGGGCAGGGACATTCCAAGAGACCCAGTACTTC	CASSPRAGTFQETQYF
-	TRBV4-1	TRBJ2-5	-	TGCGCCAGCAGCCAAGGGTTCAGGGATTGGGAGACCCAGTACTTC	CASSQGFRDWETQYF
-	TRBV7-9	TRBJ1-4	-	TGTGCCAGCAGCTTCCCACCCTCGAGACGGACCGAAAAACTGTTTTTT	CASSFPPSRRTEKLFF
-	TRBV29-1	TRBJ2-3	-	TGCAGCGTTGGAGCCGATTGGGATACGCAGTATTTT	CSVGADWDTQYF
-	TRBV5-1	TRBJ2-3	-	TGCGCCAGCAGCTTTGAGTCTAGCACAGATACGCAGTATTTT	CASSFESSTDTQYF
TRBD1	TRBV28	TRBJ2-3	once	TGTGCCAGCACCATGGGACAGAGCACAGATACGCAGTATTTT	CASTMGQSTDTQYF
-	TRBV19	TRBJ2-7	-	TGTGCCAGTAGTATTTCCCCTGTGGTTGAAGGGACAAGTCTTTACGAGCAGTACTTC	CASSISPVVEGTSLYEQYF
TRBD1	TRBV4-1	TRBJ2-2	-	TGCGCCAGCAGCCATTACAGGGGGCGAGACACCGGGGAGCTGTTTTTT	CASSHYRGRDTGELFF